The 2 T cell receptor beta chains reported below all come from one sample, sequenced in a study of blood T cells in healthy people across ages. Together with a sample-barcoded 5' primer, a J-beta primer mix was included in a second PCR lasting roughly 6 to 12 cycles. TCRdb re-derived calls from the 5' RACE reads in MiXCR, one entry per CDR3 protein. The sample records about 1.6 million distinct CDR3 sequences, around 36% being singletons. Sequenced input: blood. The receptors shown here come from a woman in her 30s in good health.

The rearrangement joins TRBV7-9 to TRBJ1-2; D remains unclear. Deletions cut 4 bases from V and 7 bases from J, with 16 bases between. Germline assignment: CDR1 SEHNR and CDR2 FQNEAQ (reference sequence). CDR3 length: 14 amino acids. The CDR3 DNA reads as TGTGCCAGCAGCTCAGCAGTACACATAATTGGCTACACCTTC. Its translation: CASSSAVHIIGYTF.

V usage is TRBV15 and J usage is TRBJ2-5; a weak D match, TRBD1 (5 bases). Trimming took off 3 bases at V and 1 base at J, with 12 bases between the two ends. This CDR3 is 15 amino acids long. Germline assignment: CDR1 LNHNV and CDR2 YYDKDF (reference sequence). The CDR3: CATSSETELQETQYF. The CDR3, as DNA: TGTGCCACCAGCAGCGAGACAGAACTCCAAGAGACCCAGTACTTC.